The 9 T cell receptor beta chains given below trace back to one sample, sequenced in a study of pediatric ulcerative colitis. Repertoires were generated with immunoSEQ multiplex PCR, while TCRdb's copy carries only in-frame clones and drops some. Of approximately 32,000 clones in the sample, around 80% were seen once. The sample consisted of blood. The source of these receptors is a boy aged 5 to 17 with severe ulcerative colitis.

The chain couples TRBV5-1 to TRBJ2-2; tentatively, D is TRBD1 (6 bases). Germline CDR1 reads SGHRS; CDR2 reads YFSETQ. The V gene lost 3 bases and the J gene lost 5 bases, with 11 bases spanning the gap. The CDR3 has 14 residues. Written as DNA, the CDR3 is TGCGCCAGCAGCTACAGGGTCCAAACCGGGGAGCTGTTTTTT. This codes for CASSYRVQTGELFF.

The J gene is TRBJ2-7, the V gene TRBV5-4, with a tentative D call TRBD2 (6 bases). The CDR3 runs to 12 residues. The V and J ends lost 4 bases and 6 bases respectively, with 11 bases between them. Per the germline V gene, CDR1 is SGHNT and CDR2 is YYREEE (reference sequence). The CDR3 here is CASSTPGGEQYF. Here the CDR3 DNA reads TGTGCCAGCAGCACCCCCGGGGGCGAGCAGTACTTC.

The chain joins TRBV2 to TRBJ2-7; tentative D call: TRBD1 (6 bases). The length of the CDR3 is 14 residues. The V gene lost 6 bases and the J gene lost 4 bases, with 16 bases spanning the gap. The germline gives CDR1 SNHLY, CDR2 FYNNEI. CDR3 nucleotides: TGTGCCAGCAGCGACCGGGACATAAGGTACGAGCAGTACTTC. It translates to CASSDRDIRYEQYF.

This clone was seen a single time. The V call is TRBV30, the J call TRBJ1-6; D is unclear. The length of the CDR3 is 14 residues. Trimming stripped 4 bases from V and 9 bases from J, with 16 bases between. CDR1 is GTSNPN, CDR2 SVGIG, per germline (reference sequence). CDR3 sequence: CAWTGVGGGSPLHF. The CDR3 nucleotides are TGTGCCTGGACCGGGGTGGGCGGCGGTTCACCCCTCCACTTT.

The chain combines TRBV6-5 with TRBJ1-3; maybe TRBD1 (6 bases). V was shortened by 6 bases and J by 8 bases, with 17 bases between the two germline ends. The CDR3 runs to 14 residues. From germline, CDR1 is MNHEY and CDR2 SVGAGI. The CDR3 loop is CASRPRGKGDTIYF. As DNA, the CDR3 is TGTGCCAGCAGGCCCAGGGGTAAGGGAGACACCATATATTTT.

The chain combines TRBV4-1 with TRBJ1-4; D call uncertain. Germline V CDR1 and CDR2: MGHRA, YSYEKL. V shed 5 bases and J shed 8 bases, with 12 bases lying between them. The CDR3 is 13 residues long. The DNA of the CDR3 is TGCGCCAGCAGCGAAATCGGGGTAGAAAAACTGTTTTTT. This sequence encodes CASSEIGVEKLFF.

The V call is TRBV2, the J call TRBJ2-2, with a weak D call TRBD1 (5 bases). Trimming stripped 6 bases from V and 7 bases from J, with 9 bases between. The CDR3 contains 12 residues. From germline, CDR1 is SNHLY and CDR2 FYNNEI. CDR3 DNA sequence: TGTGCCAGCAGCTCAGGGATCGGGGAGCTGTTTTTT. Translating it yields CASSSGIGELFF. Using reference TRBV2 and TRBJ2-2 for the parts outside the CDR3, the full variable domain is EPEVTQTPSHQVTQMGQEVILRCVPISNHLYFYWYRQILGQKVEFLVSFYNNEISEKSEIFDDQFSVERPDGSNFTLKIRSTKLEDSAMYFCASSSGIGELFFGEGSRLTVL.

V gene TRBV10-3 combines with J gene TRBJ2-2; 8 nucleotides match TRBD1. After removal of 10 bases from V and 0 bases from J, the junction contained 10 bases not matched to a gene. The germline V gene has CDR1 ENHRY and CDR2 SYGVKD. This CDR3 has 16 residues. CDR3 in DNA: TGTGCCACCCAACCGACAGGGGAAGCGAACACCGGGGAGCTGTTTTTT. It is translated as CATQPTGEANTGELFF.

The rearrangement joins TRBV14 to TRBJ1-1; tentatively, D is TRBD1 (5 bases). This CDR3 spans 18 amino acids. Germline V gene sequence: CDR1 SGHDN, CDR2 FVKESK. The V gene lost 0 bases and the J gene lost 2 bases, with 19 bases spanning the gap. The CDR3 protein is CASSQDEQVGGVNTEAFF. Written as DNA, the CDR3 is TGTGCCAGCAGCCAAGACGAGCAGGTCGGGGGAGTAAACACTGAAGCTTTCTTT.